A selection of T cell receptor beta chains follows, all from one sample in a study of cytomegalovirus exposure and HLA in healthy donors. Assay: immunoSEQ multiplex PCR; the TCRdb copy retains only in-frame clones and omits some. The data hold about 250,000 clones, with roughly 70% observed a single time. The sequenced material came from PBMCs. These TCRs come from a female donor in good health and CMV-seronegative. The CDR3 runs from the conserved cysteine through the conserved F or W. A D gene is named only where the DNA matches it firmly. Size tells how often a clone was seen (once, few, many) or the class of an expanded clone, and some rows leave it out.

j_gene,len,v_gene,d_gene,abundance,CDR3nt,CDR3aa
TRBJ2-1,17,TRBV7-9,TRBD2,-,TGTTCCAGCAGCCCCCCTGTGCTAGCGGGAAACTACAATGAGCAGTTCTTC,CSSSPPVLAGNYNEQFF
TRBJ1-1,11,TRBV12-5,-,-,TGTGCTAGTGGTTTGGGTCTTATAGCTTTCTTT,CASGLGLIAFF
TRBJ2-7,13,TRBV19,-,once,TGTGCCAGTAGTATGTCCCGGACTTACGAGCAGTACTTC,CASSMSRTYEQYF
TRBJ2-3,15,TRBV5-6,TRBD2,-,TGTGCCAGCAGCTTGGCTAGCGGGATCACAGATACGCAGTATTTT,CASSLASGITDTQYF
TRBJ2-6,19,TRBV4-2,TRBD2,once,TGTGCCAGCAGCCAGACCGCGGCGGGAGGGCCCCCTGGGGCCAACGTCCTGACTTTC,CASSQTAAGGPPGANVLTF
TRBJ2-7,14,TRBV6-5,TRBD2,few,TGTGCCAGCAGTGGCGGGGGGAAAACTCACGAGCAGTACTTC,CASSGGGKTHEQYF
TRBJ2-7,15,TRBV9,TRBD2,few,TGTGCCAGCAGCGTAGATGGCGGGAGGGTTTACGAGCAGTACTTC,CASSVDGGRVYEQYF
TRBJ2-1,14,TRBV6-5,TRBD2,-,TGTGCCAGCAGTTCCAGCGGGGGGGTCAATGAGCAGTTCTTC,CASSSSGGVNEQFF
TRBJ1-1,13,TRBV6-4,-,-,TGTGCCAGCAGCCCGACAGGAAACACTGAAGCTTTCTTT,CASSPTGNTEAFF
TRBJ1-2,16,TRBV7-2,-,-,TGTGCCAGCAGCTTTGGGCGGGACCGTCGGGTCGGTGGCTACACCTTC,CASSFGRDRRVGGYTF